The entry that follows covers one TCR beta chain sequence. The antigen is unknown. Generated by immunoSEQ multiplex PCR, the TCRdb table keeps only in-frame clones and is missing some. The table includes about 92,000 clones, approximately 90% detected once. This sample was taken from a study of T cells in localized non-small cell lung cancer. Study-wide results and limits: Multi-region tumor sequencing was not done, so intratumor heterogeneity could not be excluded. Patients showing higher blood T cell density tended to see longer overall survival. Among the top 100 tumor clones, a median around 50 appeared in adjacent lung.

The length of the CDR3 is 15 residues. Germline V gene data show CDR1 as SGHKS and CDR2 as YYEKEE (reference sequence). The V and J ends lost 0 bases and 2 bases respectively, with 12 bases between them. The source is a woman aged 40-69 years with stage II squamous cell lung carcinoma. The sequences come from PBMCs, collected before any cancer treatment. The chain is built from TRBV5-5 and TRBJ2-7; weak D call: TRBD2 (5 bases). This chain's CDR3 is CASSLAAGGTYEQYF. CDR3 in DNA: TGTGCCAGCAGCTTGGCCGCGGGCGGAACCTACGAGCAGTACTTC.